What follows describes a single T cell receptor (beta chain). The antigen remains undetermined. The data derive from a study of T cells expressing NK-cell markers. Overall study: Sorted CD3+CD56-NKG2C+, CD3+CD56+NKG2C+ and CD3+CD56+NKG2C- T cells supplied the TCR beta repertoires.

CDR3 length equals 14 residues. Germline V lookup: CDR1 KGHSH, CDR2 LQKENI. General study points: These same clonotypes (in four donors) also led the CD3+CD56-NKG2C+ fraction. In roughly 6 donors, dominant CD3+CD56+NKG2C+ clones formed roughly 1.0-7.0% of CD8+ cells.

UMIs were included in TCR beta cDNA generated by 5'RACE template switching. TCRdb reanalyzed the 5' RACE reads and collapses them to one entry per CDR3 protein, without DNA. This table holds about 110,000 distinct CDR3 sequences. The receptor was derived from a woman between 18 and 70 years old in good health. The chain combines TRBV18 with TRBJ2-5. Sequenced input: blood T cells: a sorted CD56 or NKG2C T cell subset, CD4+ or CD8+ T cells, or bulk PBMC T cells (not recorded which). The CDR3 reads CASSPLVREETQYF.